Listed here are 13 T cell receptor beta chains from one sample, sequenced in a study of Ad26.COV2.S vaccination and SARS-CoV-2 variants. Treatment of the sample: some 20 received Ad26.COV2.S at low or high dose, single or two shots; 5 received placebo; per-sample allocation not given. Sampling took place 63 days after the first vaccine or placebo injection. The repertoire was sequenced with immunoSEQ multiplex PCR; TCRdb's copy has only in-frame clones and lacks some. The sample records 200,000 to 300,000 clones, approximately 90% being singletons. Sequenced here: peripheral blood, sampled in a trial of Ad26.COV2.S vaccine versus placebo. The source is a person between 18 and 60 years old who received the Ad26.COV2.S COVID-19 vaccine or a placebo.

This chain joins TRBV23-1 and TRBJ2-7; no definite D call. TRBV23-1 is filed as an ORF, its function uncertain. CDR3 length: 16 amino acids. Between the trimmed V and J ends, which lost 0 bases and 6 bases, there was a span of 18 bases. The CDR3 region has the DNA TGCGCCAGCAGTCAATCCCGGGCCCTTCAAGTCTCCGAGCAGTACTTC. Protein product: CASSQSRALQVSEQYF.

DNA for the CDR3: TGTGCCACCACCCCGCGGACAGGGGGGAATGAGCAGTTCTTC. Translation: CATTPRTGGNEQFF. This chain links TRBV28 with TRBJ2-1; 10 bases match TRBD1. With 10 bases clipped from V and 7 bases from J, the junction kept 10 bases outside the gene matches. CDR1 MDHEN and CDR2 SYDVKM come from the germline V gene. This CDR3 is built from 14 residues.

The V gene is TRBV5-1, the J gene TRBJ2-7; 7 bases line up with TRBD1. J lost 4 bases, V lost 4 bases, and 8 bases had no gene match. The CDR3 sequence is 14 residues long. Germline V gene lookup returns CDR1 SGHRS and CDR2 YFSETQ. The CDR3 DNA reads as TGCGCCAGCAGCGGGGACAGTATAACTTACGAGCAGTACTTC. Protein product: CASSGDSITYEQYF.

V gene TRBV28 combines with J gene TRBJ2-7; 8 bases align to TRBD2. V was pared by 7 bases and J by 0 bases, with 5 bases of the junction left unmatched. The CDR3 loop spans 14 amino acids. CDR1 is MDHEN and CDR2 is SYDVKM in the germline V gene. In DNA form, the CDR3 reads TGTGCCAGCACCGAGAGCGGGAGCTCCTACGAGCAGTACTTC. Translation: CASTESGSSYEQYF.

The chain uses TRBV11-2 and TRBJ1-5, with D maybe TRBD1 (5 bases). Germline-derived CDR1 and CDR2 are SGHAT and FQNNGV. This CDR3 is 14 amino acids long. With 8 bases removed from V and 7 bases from J, the gap between germline ends came to 18 bases. The CDR3 here is CASQGDGPGQPQHF. CDR3 bases: TGTGCCAGCCAAGGGGACGGACCAGGACAGCCCCAGCATTTT. The variable domain in full, with the rest retrieved from reference TRBV11-2 and TRBJ1-5, is EAGVAQSPRYKIIEKRQSVAFWCNPISGHATLYWYQQILGQGPKLLIQFQNNGVVDDSQLPKDRFSAERLKGVDSTLKIQPAKLEDSAVYLCASQGDGPGQPQHFGDGTRLSIL.

The genes are TRBV21-1 and TRBJ2-7; TRBD2 is taken as the D call from the table, unchecked against the DNA. TRBV21-1 is a listed pseudogene. This CDR3 is 17 amino acids long. The CDR3, as DNA: TGTGCCAGCAGCAAGGACCCCGGGACTAGCGGATCCTACGAGCAGTACTTC. The encoded protein is CASSKDPGTSGSYEQYF.

This rearrangement joins TRBV7-2 to TRBJ1-2; the D is unclear. This CDR3 has 14 residues. The V and J ends lost 2 bases and 5 bases respectively, with 12 bases between them. Germline V gives CDR1 SGHTA, CDR2 FQGNSA. CDR3 loop: CASSLTGIGYGYTF. For the CDR3, the DNA is TGTGCCAGCAGCTTAACGGGGATAGGGTATGGCTACACCTTC.

This rearrangement joins TRBV24-1 to TRBJ2-5; a weak D match, TRBD1 (5 bases). The germline gives CDR1 KGHDR, CDR2 SFDVKD. The CDR3 is 13 amino acids. V was pared by 5 bases and J by 5 bases, with 11 bases between. The CDR3 DNA reads as TGTGCCACCAGTGGGGCAGGGTGGGAGACCCAGTACTTC. Translating gives CATSGAGWETQYF.

The V call is TRBV6-6, the J call TRBJ2-1; 8 bases are a match to TRBD1. The CDR3 totals 15 residues. Germline loops: CDR1 MNHNY, CDR2 SVGAGI (reference sequence). J gave up 4 bases and V 5 bases, and 7 bases lay outside the gene matches. The CDR3 sequence is CASSKGQEVYNEQFF. CDR3 nucleotides: TGTGCCAGCAGTAAGGGACAGGAGGTTTACAATGAGCAGTTCTTC.

This chain connects TRBV2 to TRBJ2-1, with 8 positions matching TRBD2. The V segment lost 8 bases and the J segment 0 bases; nucleotides outside the gene matches: 6. CDR3 length: 15 amino acids. Looked up from germline, CDR1 is SNHLY and CDR2 is FYNNEI. As DNA, the CDR3 is TGTGCCAGCGGGGGACTAGGCTTCTCCTACAATGAGCAGTTCTTC. This encodes CASGGLGFSYNEQFF.

This clone was seen only a few times. The gene calls are TRBV4-3 and TRBJ2-2; no firm D call. Trimming cost V 0 bases and J 6 bases, with 8 bases left between them. CDR3 length: 14 amino acids. Germline CDR1 and CDR2: LGHNA and YSLEER. CDR3 in amino acids: CASSQDLIPGELFF. The CDR3 DNA is TGCGCCAGCAGCCAAGATCTAATTCCCGGGGAGCTGTTTTTT.

The chain links TRBV6-4 to TRBJ2-2, with a possible D match to TRBD1 (6 bases). CDR1 and CDR2 from the germline V gene are MRHNA and SNTAGT. The CDR3 is 14 residues long. Trimming removed 3 bases at V and 1 base at J, with 6 bases between. The CDR3 reads CASSEQGNTGELFF. The DNA for the CDR3 is TGTGCCAGCAGTGAACAGGGGAACACCGGGGAGCTGTTTTTT.

The chain combines TRBV19 with TRBJ2-1; TRBD2 might be the D (7 bases). Trimming took off 4 bases at V and 4 bases at J, with 26 bases between the two ends. There are 19 residues in the CDR3. CDR1 is LNHDA, CDR2 SQIVND, per germline (reference sequence). Here the CDR3 reads CASSRPPMGGRKPYNEQFF. Written as DNA, the CDR3 is TGTGCCAGTAGTAGACCTCCCATGGGGGGGCGGAAACCTTACAATGAGCAGTTCTTC.